The source of this T cell receptor beta chain is a study of T cell responses to AZD1222 COVID-19 vaccine. Produced via immunoSEQ multiplex PCR; TCRdb's table is partial and in-frame only. Of around 140,000 clones listed, around 90% are singletons. CDR3 size: 15 residues. V lost 2 bases to trimming and J lost 7 bases, with 20 bases between them. CDR1 is GTSNPN, CDR2 SVGIG, per germline (reference sequence). The study's findings and limits: Samples come after the peak T cell response, not at day 14. The donor cohort was predominantly white British with a female majority, and clonal diversity may have been underestimated. Close to half of all spike-specific TCRs reportedly target regions of the variants that are unmutated. The breadth and depth of Spike-specific TCRs increased once two AZD1222 doses had been given.

A single count supports this clone. No antigen is known for it. The starting material was peripheral blood, obtained on day 0 of AZD1222 vaccination. This TCR came from an adult in good health. The chain combines TRBV30 with TRBJ1-2, with no clear D. CDR3 in amino acids: CAWSPPGLISIGYTF. The CDR3 DNA reads TGTGCCTGGAGTCCCCCCGGGCTAATTTCTATTGGCTACACCTTC.